The 17 T cell receptor beta chains in this list originate from one sample, sequenced in a study of somatic mutations in cytotoxic T cells in rheumatoid arthritis. The data were produced by immunoSEQ multiplex PCR, yet TCRdb's version contains in-frame clones alone and is incomplete. This sample carries some 30,000 clones, 82% of them seen once, and the ten largest clones take more than 6.5%. The material sequenced was CD8+ T cells sorted from blood. These receptors came from an adult with rheumatoid arthritis.

The chain joins TRBV27 to TRBJ1-1; a weak D match, TRBD1 (5 bases). The CDR3 loop spans 13 amino acids. The V and J ends lost 2 bases and 5 bases respectively, with 9 bases between them. Looked up from germline, CDR1 is MNHEY and CDR2 is SMNVEV (reference sequence). This CDR3 is CASSLGGGTEAFF. The CDR3 DNA sequence: TGTGCCAGCAGTTTAGGGGGAGGTACTGAAGCTTTCTTT.

V and J are TRBV4-3 and TRBJ2-6; D call uncertain. This CDR3 has 14 residues. Trimming took off 4 bases at V and 1 base at J, with 5 bases between the two ends. Germline V gene sequence: CDR1 LGHNA, CDR2 YSLEER. The DNA for the CDR3 is TGCGCCAGCAGCCTAGGTTCTGGGGCCAACGTCCTGACTTTC. This translates into CASSLGSGANVLTF.

The chain joins TRBV6-5 to TRBJ1-1, with D perhaps matching TRBD1 (6 bases). Germline CDR1 MNHEY, CDR2 SVGAGI. This CDR3 is 13 amino acids long. V was cut by 5 bases and J by 5 bases, with 12 bases left in between. The CDR3 is CASSHTGRTEAFF. DNA of the CDR3: TGTGCCAGCAGTCATACAGGGAGGACTGAAGCTTTCTTT.

The chain is built from TRBV19 and TRBJ1-2; D is unclear. Deletions cut 3 bases from V and 8 bases from J, with 7 bases between. Germline V gene sequence: CDR1 LNHDA, CDR2 SQIVND (reference sequence). This CDR3 spans 11 amino acids. The CDR3 bases are TGTGCCAGTAGTATGCAGGACGGCTACACCTTC. Protein: CASSMQDGYTF.

This clone was observed once. The chain is built from TRBV6-1 and TRBJ1-5; TRBD1 matches 7 bases. Germline trimming cut 3 bases from V and 3 bases from J; bases unmatched to any gene: 5. The V gene's germline CDR1 is MNHNS and CDR2 SASEGT. The CDR3 spans 15 residues. CDR3 in amino acids: CASSDWDSPNQPQHF. The CDR3 nucleotides read TGTGCCAGCAGTGACTGGGACAGCCCCAATCAGCCCCAGCATTTT.

The CDR3 sequence is CASSRPGLAYGYTF. In DNA, the CDR3 is TGTGCCAGCAGCCGCCCGGGACTCGCCTATGGCTACACCTTC. The chain carries TRBV11-2 and TRBJ1-2; tentative D call: TRBD1 (5 bases). Per the germline V gene, CDR1 is SGHAT and CDR2 is FQNNGV. Trimming stripped 5 bases from V and 4 bases from J, with 14 bases between. This CDR3 is built from 14 residues.

This clone has more than one count but fewer than ten. J is TRBJ1-2 and V is TRBV6-5; D gene ambiguous. The CDR3 contains 14 residues. Germline CDR1 is MNHEY and CDR2 is SVGAGI. V lost 6 bases, J lost 2 bases, and 13 bases lay in between. The CDR3 spells CASSLFPWNYGYTF. CDR3 sequence (DNA): TGTGCCAGCAGCCTCTTCCCCTGGAACTATGGCTACACCTTC.

V usage is TRBV2 and J usage is TRBJ2-5; D is undetermined. V was cut by 6 bases and J by 4 bases, with 12 bases left in between. The germline V gene encodes CDR1 SNHLY and CDR2 FYNNEI. The CDR3 sequence is 13 residues long. The CDR3 DNA reads as TGTGCCAGCAGAACCACAGCTGGAGAGACCCAGTACTTC. Translating gives CASRTTAGETQYF.

This clone is medium-sized (0.01 to 0.1%) within its sample. The chain combines TRBV5-5 with TRBJ2-7; no clear D gene. The CDR3 sequence is 13 residues long. CDR1 is SGHKS, CDR2 YYEKEE, per germline (reference sequence). V lost 0 bases and J lost 5, with 9 bases in between. This CDR3 reads CASSLGWRNEQYF. The CDR3 nucleotides read TGTGCCAGCAGCTTGGGCTGGCGCAACGAGCAGTACTTC.

This rearrangement joins TRBV5-1 to TRBJ2-1, with D possibly TRBD2 on 6 matching bases. V lost 5 bases to trimming and J lost 4 bases, with 22 bases between them. This CDR3 contains 17 residues. Germline V lookup: CDR1 SGHRS, CDR2 YFSETQ. The DNA for the CDR3 is TGCGCCAGCAGTTTACTAGCTCAGACGGCGACGTACAATGAGCAGTTCTTC. Translation: CASSLLAQTATYNEQFF. The entire variable domain, with the rest obtained from reference TRBV5-1 and TRBJ2-1, is as follows: KAGVTQTPRYLIKTRGQQVTLSCSPISGHRSVSWYQQTPGQGLQFLFEYFSETQRNKGNFPGRFSGRQFSNSRSEMNVSTLELGDSALYLCASSLLAQTATYNEQFFGPGTRLTVL.

V and J are TRBV5-4 and TRBJ1-1, with 9 bases fitting TRBD1. This CDR3 has 16 amino acids. The trim removed 4 bases at V and 4 bases at J, leaving 11 bases unmatched. The germline V gene has CDR1 SGHNT and CDR2 YYREEE (reference sequence). The CDR3 loop reads CASSPVLLTGGTEAFF. CDR3 nucleotide sequence: TGTGCCAGCAGCCCGGTCCTTCTGACAGGGGGCACTGAAGCTTTCTTT.

The rearrangement joins TRBV7-2 to TRBJ2-5, with 7 nucleotides matching TRBD1. Germline CDR1 is SGHTA and CDR2 is FQGNSA. Trimming removed 3 bases from V and 4 bases from J; junction bases left unmatched: 14. CDR3 length equals 17 residues. The CDR3 protein is CASSLETQGWESETQYF. CDR3 sequence (DNA): TGTGCCAGCAGCTTGGAAACACAGGGGTGGGAGTCAGAGACCCAGTACTTC.

CDR3 sequence reads: CASSFPSGGAIEQFF. CDR3 in DNA: TGTGCCAGCAGCTTCCCTAGCGGGGGGGCGATTGAGCAGTTCTTC. V gene TRBV13 combines with J gene TRBJ2-1; TRBD2 aligns across 12 bases. Trimming took 3 bases from V and 9 from J; bases not matched to a gene: 6. Germline values: CDR1 PRHDT, CDR2 FYEKMQ (reference sequence). This CDR3 region has 15 residues.

The CDR3 loop is CASSSTGTGHNQPQHF. The DNA for the CDR3 is TGTGCCAGCAGTTCCACCGGGACAGGACACAATCAGCCCCAGCATTTT. V gene TRBV6-5 combines with J gene TRBJ1-5; 8 bases align to TRBD1. V trimming: 4 bases; J trimming: 3 bases; junction bases outside the gene matches: 8. Looked up from germline, CDR1 is MNHEY and CDR2 is SVGAGI. CDR3 size: 16 residues.

This clone was observed once. J is TRBJ2-7 and V is TRBV7-6, with 8 positions matching TRBD2. J was trimmed by 6 bases and V by 3 bases; bases with no gene match: 4. CDR1 is SGHVS and CDR2 is FNYEAQ in the germline V gene. The CDR3 is 13 residues long. The CDR3 nucleotides read TGTGCCAGCAGCTTCCGGGAGGGCGGCGAGCAGTACTTC. Residues: CASSFREGGEQYF.

Points on this clone: Different DNA sequences within this sample yield the same CDR3. This chain connects TRBV4-3 to TRBJ1-1, with unresolved D. V lost 1 base and J 1 base, leaving 4 bases between the germline ends. CDR3 size: 13 residues. Germline V gene data show CDR1 as LGHNA and CDR2 as YSLEER. DNA of the CDR3: TGCGCCAGCAGCCAAGCAGGGAACACTGAAGCTTTCTTT. Amino acid sequence: CASSQAGNTEAFF.

With respect to this clone: Other DNA sequences within the sample encode an identical CDR3. This chain uses TRBV19 with TRBJ2-1; D is perhaps TRBD2 (6 bases). In germline, CDR1 is LNHDA, CDR2 SQIVND (reference sequence). V lost 3 bases to trimming and J lost 4 bases, with 10 bases between them. This CDR3 is built from 14 residues. The CDR3: CASSMGGLYNEQFF. CDR3 nucleotides: TGTGCCAGTAGTATGGGCGGACTATACAATGAGCAGTTCTTC.